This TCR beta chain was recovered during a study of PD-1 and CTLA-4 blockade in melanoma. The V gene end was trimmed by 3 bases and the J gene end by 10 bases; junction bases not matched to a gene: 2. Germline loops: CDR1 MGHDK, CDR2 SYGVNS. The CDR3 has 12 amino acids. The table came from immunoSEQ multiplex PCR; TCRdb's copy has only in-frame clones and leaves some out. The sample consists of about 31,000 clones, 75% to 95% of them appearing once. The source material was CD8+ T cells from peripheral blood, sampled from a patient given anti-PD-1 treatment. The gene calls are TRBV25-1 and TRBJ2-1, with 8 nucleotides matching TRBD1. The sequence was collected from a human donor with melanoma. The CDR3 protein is CASSEGTGEQFF. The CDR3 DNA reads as TGTGCCAGCAGTGAGGGGACAGGAGAGCAGTTCTTC.